The clone carrying this T cell receptor beta chain has more than one count but fewer than ten. The CDR3 is 15 amino acids. The germline V gene encodes CDR1 SGHDT and CDR2 YYEEEE. V lost 0 bases and J lost 8; bases outside the gene matches: 6. This entry belongs to a study of CD8 T cells in ankylosing spondylitis. Using its own MiXCR run on the 5' RACE reads, TCRdb lists one record per CDR3 protein. This table has about 250,000 distinct CDR3 sequences, around 32% appearing once. The sample was blood, either unsorted or a sorted T cell fraction (not recorded which). The chain recombines TRBV5-6 with TRBJ2-1, with 9 bases aligning to TRBD2. The TCR was taken from a male donor with ankylosing spondylitis or in good health (not recorded which). CDR3 sequence reads: CASSLGGGALDEQFF. In nucleotides, the CDR3 is TGTGCCAGCAGCTTGGGCGGGGGGGCCCTGGATGAGCAGTTCTTC.